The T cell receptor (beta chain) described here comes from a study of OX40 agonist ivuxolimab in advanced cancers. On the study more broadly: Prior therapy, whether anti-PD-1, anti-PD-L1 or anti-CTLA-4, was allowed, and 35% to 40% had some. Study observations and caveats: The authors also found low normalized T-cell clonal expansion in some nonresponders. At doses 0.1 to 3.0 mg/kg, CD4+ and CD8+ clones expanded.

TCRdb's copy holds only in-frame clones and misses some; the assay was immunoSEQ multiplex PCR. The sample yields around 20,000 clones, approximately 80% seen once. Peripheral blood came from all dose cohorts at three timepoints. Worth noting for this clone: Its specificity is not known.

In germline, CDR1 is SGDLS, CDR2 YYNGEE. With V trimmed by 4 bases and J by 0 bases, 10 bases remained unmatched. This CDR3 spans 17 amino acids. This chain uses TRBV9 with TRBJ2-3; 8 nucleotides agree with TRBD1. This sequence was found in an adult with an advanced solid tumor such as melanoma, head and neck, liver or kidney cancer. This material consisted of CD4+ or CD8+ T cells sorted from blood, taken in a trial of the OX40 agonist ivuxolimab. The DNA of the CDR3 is TGTGCCAGCAGCCCCCGACAGGGGCGAACTAGCACAGATACGCAGTATTTT. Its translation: CASSPRQGRTSTDTQYF.